This TCR beta chain was observed in a study of blood T cell repertoires in COVID-19. Profiled with immunoSEQ multiplex PCR; TCRdb holds only in-frame clones, not every one. The repertoire holds 170,000 or so clones, 80% seen once, with about 6.5% in the top ten. This CDR3 spans 13 amino acids. V lost 1 base, J lost 1 base, and 4 bases lay in between. The germline CDR1 and CDR2 sequences are SSHAT and FNYEAQ (reference sequence). Specimen: peripheral blood. The sequence came from a man aged 65 to 85 with active or convalescent COVID-19. This chain joins TRBV7-7 and TRBJ1-1; D call uncertain. The CDR3 DNA sequence: TGTGCCAGCAGCTTAGACAGGAACACTGAAGCTTTCTTT. Protein sequence: CASSLDRNTEAFF.